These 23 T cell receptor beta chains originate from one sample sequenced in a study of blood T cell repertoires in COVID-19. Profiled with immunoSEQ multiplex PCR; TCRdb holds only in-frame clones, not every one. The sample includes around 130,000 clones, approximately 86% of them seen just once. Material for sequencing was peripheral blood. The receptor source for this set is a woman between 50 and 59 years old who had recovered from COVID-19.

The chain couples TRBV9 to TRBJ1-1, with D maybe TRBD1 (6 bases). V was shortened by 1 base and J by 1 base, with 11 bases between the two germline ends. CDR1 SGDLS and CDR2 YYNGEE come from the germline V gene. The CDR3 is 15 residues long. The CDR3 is CASSVTGTKNTEAFF. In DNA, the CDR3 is TGTGCCAGCAGCGTAACAGGGACTAAGAACACTGAAGCTTTCTTT.

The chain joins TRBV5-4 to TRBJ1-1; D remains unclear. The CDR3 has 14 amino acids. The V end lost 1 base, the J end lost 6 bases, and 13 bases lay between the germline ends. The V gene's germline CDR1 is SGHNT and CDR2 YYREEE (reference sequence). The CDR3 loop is CASSLPRMGAEAFF. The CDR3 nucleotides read TGTGCCAGCAGCTTGCCCAGGATGGGCGCTGAAGCTTTCTTT. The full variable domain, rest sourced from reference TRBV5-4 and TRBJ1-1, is ETGVTQSPTHLIKTRGQQVTLRCSSQSGHNTVSWYQQALGQGPQFIFQYYREEENGRGNFPPRFSGLQFPNYSSELNVNALELDDSALYLCASSLPRMGAEAFFGQGTRLTVV.

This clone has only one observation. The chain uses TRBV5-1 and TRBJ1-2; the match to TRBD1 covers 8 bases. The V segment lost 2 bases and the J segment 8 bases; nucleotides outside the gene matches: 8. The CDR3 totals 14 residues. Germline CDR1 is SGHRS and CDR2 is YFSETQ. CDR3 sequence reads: CASSFTGGDFGYTF. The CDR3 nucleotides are TGCGCCAGCAGCTTTACAGGGGGGGACTTCGGCTACACCTTC.

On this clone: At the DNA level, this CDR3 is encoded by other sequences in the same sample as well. DNA for the CDR3: TGCGCCAGCAGCTTGGGGCAAAATTACGAGCAGTACTTC. Protein: CASSLGQNYEQYF. The genes are TRBV5-1 and TRBJ2-7; D gene ambiguous. Germline V gene lookup returns CDR1 SGHRS and CDR2 YFSETQ. With 0 bases removed from V and 4 bases from J, the gap between germline ends came to 8 bases. The CDR3 has 13 residues.

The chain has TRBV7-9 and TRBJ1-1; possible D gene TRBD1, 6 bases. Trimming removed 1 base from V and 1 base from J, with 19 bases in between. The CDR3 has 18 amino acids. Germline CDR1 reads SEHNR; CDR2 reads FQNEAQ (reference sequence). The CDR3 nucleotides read TGTGCCAGCAGCTTAGAGGGTTGGGGGACACCAGAGAACACTGAAGCTTTCTTT. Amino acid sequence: CASSLEGWGTPENTEAFF. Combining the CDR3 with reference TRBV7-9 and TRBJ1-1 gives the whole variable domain DTGVSQNPRHKITKRGQNVTFRCDPISEHNRLYWYRQTLGQGPEFLTYFQNEAQLEKSRLLSDRFSAERPKGSFSTLEIQRTEQGDSAMYLCASSLEGWGTPENTEAFFGQGTRLTVV.

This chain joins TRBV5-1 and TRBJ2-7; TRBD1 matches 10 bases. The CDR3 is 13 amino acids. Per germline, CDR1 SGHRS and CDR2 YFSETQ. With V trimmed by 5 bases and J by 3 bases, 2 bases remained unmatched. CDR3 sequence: CASRRTGGYEQYF. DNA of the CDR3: TGCGCCAGCAGACGGACAGGGGGCTACGAGCAGTACTTC.

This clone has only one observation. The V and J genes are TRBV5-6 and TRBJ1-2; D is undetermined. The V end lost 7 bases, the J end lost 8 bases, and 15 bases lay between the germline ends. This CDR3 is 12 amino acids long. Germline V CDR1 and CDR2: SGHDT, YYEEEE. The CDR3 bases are TGTGCCAGCGACCTTGAGGGTCGAGGCTACACCTTC. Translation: CASDLEGRGYTF.

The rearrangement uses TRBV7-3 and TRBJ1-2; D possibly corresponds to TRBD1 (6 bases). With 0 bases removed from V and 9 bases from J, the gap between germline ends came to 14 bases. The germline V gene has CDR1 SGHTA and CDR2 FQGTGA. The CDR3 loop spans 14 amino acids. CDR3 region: CASSLTGDILSYTF. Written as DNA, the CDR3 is TGTGCCAGCAGCTTAACTGGGGACATCCTGAGCTACACCTTC.

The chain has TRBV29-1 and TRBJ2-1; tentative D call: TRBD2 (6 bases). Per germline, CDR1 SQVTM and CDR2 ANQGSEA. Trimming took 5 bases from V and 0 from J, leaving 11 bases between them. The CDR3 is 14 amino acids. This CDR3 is CSVPSASSYNEQFF. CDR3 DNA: TGCAGCGTTCCTAGCGCAAGCTCCTACAATGAGCAGTTCTTC.

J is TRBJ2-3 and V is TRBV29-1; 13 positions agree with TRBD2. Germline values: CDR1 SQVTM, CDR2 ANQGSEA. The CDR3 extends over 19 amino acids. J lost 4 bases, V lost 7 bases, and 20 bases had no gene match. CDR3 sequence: CSAMVGLAGVGARADTQYF. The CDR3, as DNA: TGCAGCGCGATGGTAGGACTAGCGGGAGTGGGGGCTCGGGCAGATACGCAGTATTTT.

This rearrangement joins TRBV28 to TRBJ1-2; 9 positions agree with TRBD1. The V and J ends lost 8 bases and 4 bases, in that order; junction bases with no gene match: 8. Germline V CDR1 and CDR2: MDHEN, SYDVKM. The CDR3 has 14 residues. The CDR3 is CASSHGQGSYGYTF. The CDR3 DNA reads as TGTGCCAGCTCCCATGGACAGGGGAGCTATGGCTACACCTTC.

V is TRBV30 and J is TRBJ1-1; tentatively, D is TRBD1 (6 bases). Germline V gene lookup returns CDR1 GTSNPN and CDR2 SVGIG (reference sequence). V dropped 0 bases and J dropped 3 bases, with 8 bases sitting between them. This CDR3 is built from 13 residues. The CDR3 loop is CAWSVGGYTEAFF. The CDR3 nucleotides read TGTGCCTGGAGTGTAGGGGGATACACTGAAGCTTTCTTT.

In DNA, the CDR3 is TGTGCCTGGAGTGCAGGTTCCAAATGGGAGCAGTACTTC. Amino acid sequence: CAWSAGSKWEQYF. The chain employs TRBV30 and TRBJ2-7; D is uncertain. The CDR3 length is 13 residues. Trimming cost V 1 base and J 7 bases, with 14 bases left between them. Per germline, CDR1 GTSNPN and CDR2 SVGIG (reference sequence).

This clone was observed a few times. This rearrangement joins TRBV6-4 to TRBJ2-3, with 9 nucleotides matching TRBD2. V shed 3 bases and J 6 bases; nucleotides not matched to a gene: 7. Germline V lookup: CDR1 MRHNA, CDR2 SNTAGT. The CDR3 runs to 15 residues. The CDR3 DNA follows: TGTGCCAGCAGTGAGACGCTAGCGGGGTACGATACGCAGTATTTT. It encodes CASSETLAGYDTQYF.

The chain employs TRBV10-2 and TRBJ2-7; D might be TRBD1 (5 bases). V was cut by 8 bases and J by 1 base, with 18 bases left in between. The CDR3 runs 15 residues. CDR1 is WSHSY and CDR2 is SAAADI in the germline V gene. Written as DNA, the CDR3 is TGCGCCAGCCGACCCCAGGGTGGTGGGTCCTACGAGCAGTACTTC. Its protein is CASRPQGGGSYEQYF.

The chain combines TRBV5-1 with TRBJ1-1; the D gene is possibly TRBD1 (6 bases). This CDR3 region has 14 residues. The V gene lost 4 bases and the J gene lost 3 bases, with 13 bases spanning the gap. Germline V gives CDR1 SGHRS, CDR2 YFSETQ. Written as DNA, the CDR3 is TGCGCCAGCAGCCCTCAACAGGGAGACACTGAAGCTTTCTTT. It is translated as CASSPQQGDTEAFF.

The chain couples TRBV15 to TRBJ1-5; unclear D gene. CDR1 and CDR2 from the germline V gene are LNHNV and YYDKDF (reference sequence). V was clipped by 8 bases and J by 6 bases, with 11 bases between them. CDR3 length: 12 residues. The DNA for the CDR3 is TGTGCCACCTCCCAATTTTCTCAGCCCCAGCATTTT. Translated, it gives CATSQFSQPQHF.

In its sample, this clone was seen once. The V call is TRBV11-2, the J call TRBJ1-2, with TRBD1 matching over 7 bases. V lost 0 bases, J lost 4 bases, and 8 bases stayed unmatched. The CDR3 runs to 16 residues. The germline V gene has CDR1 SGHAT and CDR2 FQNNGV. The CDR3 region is CASSLDGQEGRYGYTF. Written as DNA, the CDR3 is TGTGCCAGCAGCTTAGATGGACAGGAAGGGCGCTATGGCTACACCTTC.

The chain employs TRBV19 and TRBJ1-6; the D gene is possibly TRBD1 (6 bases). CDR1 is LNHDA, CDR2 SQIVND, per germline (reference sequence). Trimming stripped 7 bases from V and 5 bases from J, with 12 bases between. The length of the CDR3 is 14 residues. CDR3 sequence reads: CASTQDRNNSPLHF. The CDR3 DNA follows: TGTGCCAGTACCCAAGACAGGAATAATTCACCCCTCCACTTT.

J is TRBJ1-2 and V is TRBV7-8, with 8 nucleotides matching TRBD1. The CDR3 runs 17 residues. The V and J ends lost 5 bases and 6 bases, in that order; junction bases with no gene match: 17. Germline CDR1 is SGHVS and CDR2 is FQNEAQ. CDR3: CASSPIQRQGIRNGYTF. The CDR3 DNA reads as TGTGCCAGCAGCCCAATCCAGCGACAGGGGATAAGGAATGGCTACACCTTC. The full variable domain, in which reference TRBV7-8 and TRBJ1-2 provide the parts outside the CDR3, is GAGVSQSPRYKVAKRGQDVALRCDPISGHVSLFWYQQALGQGPEFLTYFQNEAQLDKSGLPSDRFFAERPEGSVSTLKIQRTQQEDSAVYLCASSPIQRQGIRNGYTFGSGTRLTVV.

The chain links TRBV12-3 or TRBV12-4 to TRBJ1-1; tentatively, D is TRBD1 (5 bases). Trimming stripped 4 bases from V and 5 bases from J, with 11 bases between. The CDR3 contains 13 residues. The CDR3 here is CASSYLRGTEAFF. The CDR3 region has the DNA TGTGCCAGCAGTTACCTTCGGGGGACTGAAGCTTTCTTT.

CDR3 loop: CAWRGGRQYGYTF. In DNA, the CDR3 is TGTGCCTGGAGGGGCGGTAGACAGTATGGCTACACCTTC. The rearrangement links TRBV30 to TRBJ1-2; tentatively, D is TRBD1 (5 bases). The V end was cut by 3 bases, the J end by 5 bases, with 13 bases between. Germline V gene data show CDR1 as GTSNPN and CDR2 as SVGIG (reference sequence). This CDR3 has 13 amino acids.

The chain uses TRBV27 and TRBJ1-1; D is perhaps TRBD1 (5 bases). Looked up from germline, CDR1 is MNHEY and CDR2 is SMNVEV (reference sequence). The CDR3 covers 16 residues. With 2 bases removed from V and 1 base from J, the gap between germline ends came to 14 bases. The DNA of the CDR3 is TGTGCCAGCAGTTTACTAGGGGCGCAGGCGAACACTGAAGCTTTCTTT. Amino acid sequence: CASSLLGAQANTEAFF.